Shown below are 7 T cell receptor beta chains from a single sample sequenced in a study of cytomegalovirus exposure and HLA in healthy donors. A multiplex PCR was run with 60 Vbeta primers and 13 Jbeta primers. Here immunoSEQ multiplex PCR was the method, and the copy in TCRdb shows in-frame clones only, minus some. The data show about 150,000 clones, 65% to 85% seen once. The sequencing input was PBMCs. These receptors all come from a boy between 2 and 10 years old in good health and CMV-seronegative.

The chain couples TRBV30 to TRBJ1-2; unclear D gene. The V gene's germline CDR1 is GTSNPN and CDR2 SVGIG (reference sequence). Trimming took off 0 bases at V and 8 bases at J, with 13 bases between the two ends. The CDR3 is made up of 13 amino acids. CDR3 nucleotide sequence: TGTGCCTGGAGTGTACGTAGGGAGGAGGGCTACACCTTC. As protein: CAWSVRREEGYTF.

The rearrangement uses TRBV5-4 and TRBJ2-1; TRBD2 is a possible D gene (5 bases). Germline values: CDR1 SGHNT, CDR2 YYREEE (reference sequence). Trimming took 4 bases from V and 0 from J, leaving 14 bases between them. CDR3 length: 16 residues. The CDR3 DNA reads TGTGCCAGCAGCCCGACCCCGGGAACCTCCTACAATGAGCAGTTCTTC. It codes for CASSPTPGTSYNEQFF.

V usage is TRBV11-2 and J usage is TRBJ1-2, with a weak D call TRBD1 (5 bases). The ends were cut back, 5 bases at V and 8 bases at J, with 18 bases in the middle. The CDR3 extends over 14 amino acids. Per the germline V gene, CDR1 is SGHAT and CDR2 is FQNNGV. The CDR3 DNA reads TGTGCCAGCAGCCCGATAAAAGGGGTTGGGGGCTACACCTTC. Protein sequence: CASSPIKGVGGYTF.

This chain connects TRBV6-6 to TRBJ1-5; D possibly corresponds to TRBD1 (5 bases). V was shortened by 4 bases and J by 4 bases, with 14 bases between the two germline ends. The CDR3 contains 15 residues. The germline V gene has CDR1 MNHNY and CDR2 SVGAGI (reference sequence). This CDR3 is CASSFGREGNQPQHF. CDR3 in DNA: TGTGCCAGCAGTTTTGGCAGGGAAGGGAATCAGCCCCAGCATTTT.

This clone was counted once. V is TRBV12-5 and J is TRBJ2-7; D possibly corresponds to TRBD2 (5 bases). V was shortened by 3 bases and J by 6 bases, with 9 bases between the two germline ends. The germline CDR1 and CDR2 sequences are LGHNT and FRNRAP. This CDR3 has 12 amino acids. CDR3 in amino acids: CASGFPGSEQYF. CDR3 coding DNA: TGTGCTAGTGGTTTCCCGGGGTCCGAGCAGTACTTC. The full variable domain, in which reference TRBV12-5 and TRBJ2-7 provide the parts outside the CDR3, is DARVTQTPRHKVTEMGQEVTMRCQPILGHNTVFWYRQTMMQGLELLAYFRNRAPLDDSGMPKDRFSAEMPDATLATLKIQPSEPRDSAVYFCASGFPGSEQYFGPGTRLTVT.

This rearrangement joins TRBV10-3 to TRBJ2-7; 8 nucleotides line up with TRBD2. Germline CDR1 ENHRY, CDR2 SYGVKD. The CDR3 runs to 15 residues. Trimming cost V 0 bases and J 6 bases; bases outside gene matches: 7. This CDR3 reads CAISESNSGIGEQYF. In nucleotides, the CDR3 is TGTGCCATCAGTGAGTCTAATAGCGGGATTGGCGAGCAGTACTTC.

This clone has more than one count but fewer than ten. The chain couples TRBV6-5 to TRBJ2-3, with a tentative D call TRBD2 (5 bases). Trimming took off 6 bases at V and 2 bases at J, with 12 bases between the two ends. Germline V gene sequence: CDR1 MNHEY, CDR2 SVGAGI. The CDR3 runs 14 residues. CDR3 sequence reads: CASSSSGITDTQYF. For the CDR3, the DNA is TGTGCCAGCAGCTCGAGCGGCATCACAGATACGCAGTATTTT.